The entry that follows covers one TCR beta chain sequence. This specimen belongs to a study of T cell changes during pregnancy in multiple sclerosis. TCRdb keeps only in-frame clones here, not all; method: immunoSEQ multiplex PCR. The sample gives some 79,000 clones, about nine tenths of which show up once; 0.45% to 0.6% is in the top ten. Source: CD4+ T cells from peripheral blood mononuclear cells, taken in the second trimester of pregnancy. The clonotype was recovered from a female donor with multiple sclerosis, enrolled in a pregnancy study.

Here the CDR3 reads CASSRTSGDTGELFF. In nucleotides, the CDR3 is TGTGCCAGTAGTCGGACTAGCGGTGACACCGGGGAGCTGTTTTTT. The genes are TRBV19 and TRBJ2-2, with TRBD2 matching 10 bases. Trimming cost V 5 bases and J 3 bases; bases outside gene matches: 3. Germline lookup yields CDR1 LNHDA and CDR2 SQIVND (reference sequence). The CDR3 runs 15 residues.